This T cell receptor beta chain originates from a study of sequential checkpoint blockade in melanoma. Across the whole study: Arm A got nivolumab then ipilimumab; arm B the reverse, 1:1. Each arm's sequence ended with maintenance nivolumab.

This clone was detected only a few times. J gave up 1 base and V 7 bases, and 7 bases lay outside the gene matches. CDR1 and CDR2 (germline): ENHRY, SYGVKD. CDR3 length: 15 residues. As to treatment: randomized to nivolumab then ipilimumab (arm A) or the reverse (arm B). No patient had prior DNA-damaging chemotherapy. From thawed PBMCs, live CD3+CD8+ cells negative for CD19 and CD56 were sorted. Clones were sequenced by immunoSEQ multiplex PCR, and TCRdb holds only the in-frame ones, with some missing. The data hold about 13,000 clones, with around 77% observed a single time. This chain links TRBV10-3 with TRBJ2-1; 7 nucleotides match TRBD1. This specimen was CD8+ T cells sorted from blood (inferred from file names), taken from a patient given nivolumab and ipilimumab in sequence. The origin of this receptor is a human patient with melanoma. Some clones in this sample may be carry-over from other donors' samples. In DNA, the CDR3 is TGTGCCATCATGACCACAGGGGTTTCCTACAATGAGCAGTTCTTC. Translation: CAIMTTGVSYNEQFF.